This TCR beta chain is from a study of technical replicates of blood from several donors. Measured with immunoSEQ multiplex PCR; TCRdb has only the in-frame clones, and not every one. This sample has more than 75,000 clones, with about 92% found just once. The sample holds one count of this clone. The receptor was derived from a human donor in good health. The sample taken for sequencing was T cells isolated from PBMCs.

The CDR3 bases are TGCGCCAGCAGCTTGATGAACAAAGCGGGGCGCCAAATGAACACTGAAGCTTTCTTT. This translates into CASSLMNKAGRQMNTEAFF. V and J are TRBV5-1 and TRBJ1-1; a weak D match, TRBD1 (5 bases). CDR1 and CDR2 from the germline V gene are SGHRS and YFSETQ. The CDR3 contains 19 residues. Deletions cut 1 base from V and 0 bases from J, with 22 bases between.